This T cell receptor (beta chain) is from a study of T cells of healthy individuals. Using its own MiXCR run on the 5' RACE reads, TCRdb lists one record per CDR3 protein. The repertoire includes some 69,000 distinct CDR3 sequences, 15% to 20% of them detected once, and approximately 4.7% sits in the top ten. This CDR3 contains 15 residues. Germline V gives CDR1 SEHNR, CDR2 FQNEAQ (reference sequence). The V gene lost 5 bases and the J gene lost 2 bases, with 14 bases spanning the gap. The receptor's source is a human donor in good health. The chain has TRBV7-9 and TRBJ2-3; D remains unclear. CDR3 nucleotide sequence: TGTGCCAGCAGCCCCCCGCAGGTCGTCACAGATACGCAGTATTTT. Translated, it gives CASSPPQVVTDTQYF.